One TCR beta chain is described in this entry. These data originate in a study of T cell changes during pregnancy in multiple sclerosis. Data came from immunoSEQ multiplex PCR; TCRdb stores just in-frame clones and leaves some out. This repertoire shows 35,000 or so clones, more than 70% found once; its top ten account for more than 0.7%. This clonotype was obtained from a female donor in good health, enrolled as a control in a pregnancy study. Sequenced material: CD4+ T cells from peripheral blood mononuclear cells, taken after pregnancy.

The CDR3 region is CASSFPQGRAGANVLTF. In DNA, the CDR3 is TGCGCCAGCAGCTTCCCACAGGGCCGCGCTGGGGCCAACGTCCTGACTTTC. The gene calls are TRBV5-1 and TRBJ2-6, with D possibly TRBD1 on 6 matching bases. Germline CDR1 is SGHRS and CDR2 is YFSETQ. CDR3 length: 17 amino acids. V was pared by 2 bases and J by 2 bases, with 14 bases between.